This TCR beta chain was obtained from a study of T cell repertoires in cytomegalovirus infection. Study-wide context: CMV epitopes used comprised recently identified HLA-C-restricted ones and well-studied HLA-B-restricted ones. Public TCR beta signatures indicated both CMV infection and matching HLA type.

TCRdb processed the reads anew with MiXCR; each CDR3 protein has one entry. Of 550,000 to 700,000 distinct CDR3 sequences in the sample, roughly 43% were seen once. This CDR3 comprises 13 residues. Germline lookup yields CDR1 SGHTA and CDR2 FQGNSA. The junction had 4 bases not matched to a gene; V was cut back by 7 bases and J by 2 bases. This clonotype was detected only a few times. Its antigen is unidentified. The study, taken as a whole, reports: HLA-C-restricted, CMV-specific TCR beta clonotypes were dominant ex vivo. The cumulative frequency of public TCR beta families identified carriers of CMV plus the relevant HLA.

The TCR was taken from a human donor in good health (CMV status not recorded). Some clones in this sample may be carry-over from other donors' samples. The chain is built from TRBV7-2 and TRBJ1-1; 7 bases agree with TRBD1. The input for sequencing was cultured PBMCs, taken from culture after CMV antigen stimulation. The DNA of the CDR3 is TGTGCCAGCAAGGGGGCGAGAAACACTGAAGCTTTCTTT. Amino acids: CASKGARNTEAFF. Combining the CDR3 with reference TRBV7-2 and TRBJ1-1 gives the whole variable domain GAGVSQSPSNKVTEKGKDVELRCDPISGHTALYWYRQSLGQGLEFLIYFQGNSAPDKSGLPSDRFSAERTGGSVSTLTIQRTQQEDSAVYLCASKGARNTEAFFGQGTRLTVV.